The rows below give T cell receptor beta chains drawn from one sample of a study of T cell repertoires in cytomegalovirus infection. Via MiXCR, TCRdb re-called the reads, giving one row per CDR3 protein. Among some 150,000 distinct CDR3 sequences, around a quarter were seen once, and the ten largest hold approximately 11%. What was sequenced was PBMCs. The receptor set was obtained from a human donor in good health (CMV status not recorded). Some clones in this sample may be carry-over from other donors' samples. Each CDR3 is given with its conserved first and last residue. Each record gives: clone size, J gene, D gene, V gene, CDR3 DNA, CDR3 protein. D genes are given only for firm matches. Size is stated for part of the rows, as once, few or many counts, or as a class when the clone is expanded.

size: -
J: TRBJ2-7
D: -
V: TRBV5-1
DNA: TGCGCCAGCAGCTTGGGGGGGGGCCGATACGAGCAGTACTTC
CDR3: CASSLGGGRYEQYF

size: many
J: TRBJ1-6
D: TRBD1
V: TRBV7-2
DNA: TGTGCCAGCAGCTCCCGGACAGGGGGTGAATCACCCCTCCACTTT
CDR3: CASSSRTGGESPLHF

size: -
J: TRBJ2-3
D: -
V: TRBV25-1
DNA: TGTGCCAGCGGACCAGGCACAGATACGCAGTATTTT
CDR3: CASGPGTDTQYF

size: -
J: TRBJ2-7
D: TRBD1
V: TRBV28
DNA: TGTGCCAGCAGTCCCACCGGGACAGGGACCTACGAGCAGTACTTC
CDR3: CASSPTGTGTYEQYF

size: -
J: TRBJ2-5
D: -
V: TRBV29-1
DNA: TGCAGCGTTGAAGATTGGTTAGGGGGAGGAGAGACCCAGTACTTC
CDR3: CSVEDWLGGGETQYF

size: few
J: TRBJ1-4
D: -
V: TRBV28
DNA: TGTGCCAGCGGAGGGGCAGGGACTAATGAAAAACTGTTTTTT
CDR3: CASGGAGTNEKLFF

size: few
J: TRBJ2-7
D: -
V: TRBV2
DNA: TGTGCCAGCAGAGTCGTCGGCCCCTACGAGCAGTACTTC
CDR3: CASRVVGPYEQYF

size: -
J: TRBJ2-5
D: -
V: TRBV2
DNA: TGTGCCAGCAGTGAATTCTCCTCCGACAGTTATCTCCAAGAGACCCAGTACTTC
CDR3: CASSEFSSDSYLQETQYF

size: -
J: TRBJ2-5
D: -
V: TRBV20-1
DNA: TGCAGTGCGCCCACAGGGAGGTTTGGGATGGGAGAGACCCAGTACTTC
CDR3: CSAPTGRFGMGETQYF

size: few
J: TRBJ2-1
D: TRBD2
V: TRBV6-2/TRBV6-3
DNA: TGTGCCAGCAGTTGGGCTAGCGGGAGAGACAATGAGCAGTTCTTC
CDR3: CASSWASGRDNEQFF

size: many
J: TRBJ2-7
D: -
V: TRBV7-2
DNA: TGTGCCAGCGGGCGGGATTTCTCCTACGAGCAGTACTTC
CDR3: CASGRDFSYEQYF

size: -
J: TRBJ2-1
D: -
V: TRBV6-5
DNA: TGTGCCAGCAGTTACTCTGAATATGGTCGGGGGAATGAGCAGTTCTTC
CDR3: CASSYSEYGRGNEQFF

size: -
J: TRBJ2-1
D: -
V: TRBV6-6
DNA: TGTGCCAGCAGTTACCCCCTGGGAGAGCAGTTCTTC
CDR3: CASSYPLGEQFF

size: few
J: TRBJ2-3
D: TRBD2
V: TRBV6-5
DNA: TGTGCCAGCAGACCCCAACTAGCGGTTAGCACAGATACGCAGTATTTT
CDR3: CASRPQLAVSTDTQYF

size: many
J: TRBJ2-3
D: TRBD2
V: TRBV7-2
DNA: TGTGCCAGCGCACACACTAGCGGCAACACAGATACGCAGTATTTT
CDR3: CASAHTSGNTDTQYF

size: -
J: TRBJ2-1
D: TRBD2
V: TRBV20-1
DNA: TGCAGTGCTAGAGTGCTAGCGGGGAGCTCCTACAATGAGCAGTTCTTC
CDR3: CSARVLAGSSYNEQFF

size: many
J: TRBJ2-7
D: -
V: TRBV7-2
DNA: TGTGCCAGCAGCTCACCCTTCGGCGGGACTTACGAGCAGTACTTC
CDR3: CASSSPFGGTYEQYF

size: -
J: TRBJ2-4
D: -
V: TRBV2
DNA: TGTGCCAGCAGTGCTCGGCACGACAAAAACATTCAGTACTTC
CDR3: CASSARHDKNIQYF